This TCR beta chain emerged from a study of identifying expanded T cells in peripheral blood. The study, taken as a whole, reports: Variance in clone template counts between two-week samples significantly increased with total template count across all healthy donors. Differentially abundant clones: around 1.1 between replicates, 16.4 at roughly 2 weeks, more than 18 at four.

Some clones are missing from TCRdb's copy, which holds only in-frame ones; the method was immunoSEQ multiplex PCR. The sample holds roughly 90,000 clones, approximately 81% seen once. This CDR3 has 16 residues. V shed 0 bases and J shed 5 bases, with 15 bases lying between them. Germline V gives CDR1 SGHDT, CDR2 YYEEEE. During the collection period, no donor immune events like infections were recorded. About this clone itself: Antigen specificity is unknown.

This sequence originates from a person aged 18 to 75 in good health. The chain employs TRBV5-6 and TRBJ2-4; D is unclear. Sequenced: blood. CDR3 nucleotide sequence: TGTGCCAGCAGCTTGGGCCCGGTATCCCAAGAAAACATTCAGTACTTC. This gives the protein CASSLGPVSQENIQYF. Full variable domain (remainder filled in from reference TRBV5-6 and TRBJ2-4): DAGVTQSPTHLIKTRGQQVTLRCSPKSGHDTVSWYQQALGQGPQFIFQYYEEEERQRGNFPDRFSGHQFPNYSSELNVNALLLGDSALYLCASSLGPVSQENIQYFGAGTRLSVL.